Listed here are 10 T cell receptor beta chains from one sample, sequenced in a study of T cell responses to AZD1222 COVID-19 vaccine. Assay: immunoSEQ multiplex PCR; the TCRdb copy retains only in-frame clones and omits some. This table holds 75,000 to 90,000 clones, roughly 90% found once. The sample was peripheral blood, taken 28 days after the second AZD1222 dose. The receptors shown here come from an adult who received the AZD1222 COVID-19 vaccine.

The V gene is TRBV7-3, the J gene TRBJ2-3, with D hard to call. This CDR3 spans 15 amino acids. Germline V gene data show CDR1 as SGHTA and CDR2 as FQGTGA. Trimming left V 1 base short and J 2 bases short, with 10 bases between. The CDR3: CASSLSWHHTDTQYF. The CDR3 nucleotides are TGTGCCAGCAGCTTAAGTTGGCACCACACAGATACGCAGTATTTT.

The gene calls are TRBV19 and TRBJ1-1; D remains unclear. The CDR3 has 13 amino acids. Per germline, CDR1 LNHDA and CDR2 SQIVND (reference sequence). Deletions cut 2 bases from V and 1 base from J, with 5 bases between. CDR3 amino acids: CASSIQTNTEAFF. As DNA, the CDR3 is TGTGCCAGTAGTATACAGACGAACACTGAAGCTTTCTTT.

The V gene is TRBV5-1, the J gene TRBJ1-1, with D perhaps matching TRBD1 (6 bases). Germline-derived CDR1 and CDR2 are SGHRS and YFSETQ. V was cut by 4 bases and J by 5 bases, with 18 bases left in between. This CDR3 has 15 residues. The CDR3: CASSPRQQGDTEAFF. CDR3 nucleotide sequence: TGCGCCAGCAGCCCTCGCCAACAGGGAGATACTGAAGCTTTCTTT.

The chain carries TRBV5-4 and TRBJ2-1; TRBD2 matches 7 bases. Germline CDR1 is SGHNT and CDR2 is YYREEE (reference sequence). V was clipped by 0 bases and J by 3 bases; unmatched bases: 6. CDR3 size: 16 residues. The CDR3 reads CASSLASGGHYNEQFF. CDR3 in DNA: TGTGCCAGCAGCTTGGCTAGCGGAGGACACTACAATGAGCAGTTCTTC.

This clone has a handful of counts. In DNA, the CDR3 is TGTGCCACCAGCAGAGATCGCACAGACTATGGCTACACCTTC. This gives the protein CATSRDRTDYGYTF. V is TRBV15 and J is TRBJ1-2; no definite D call. The V and J ends lost 0 bases and 3 bases respectively, with 8 bases between them. Germline V gene lookup returns CDR1 LNHNV and CDR2 YYDKDF (reference sequence). The CDR3 covers 14 residues.

This chain connects TRBV15 to TRBJ1-5; 11 nucleotides agree with TRBD1. J was trimmed by 4 bases and V by 5 bases; bases with no gene match: 7. CDR1 LNHNV and CDR2 YYDKDF come from the germline V gene (reference sequence). This CDR3 comprises 16 residues. In nucleotides, the CDR3 is TGTGCCACCAGCGGGGACAGGGGGGGAAGTAATCAGCCCCAGCATTTT. Translation gives CATSGDRGGSNQPQHF.

The chain carries TRBV3-1 (or the pseudogene TRBV3-2) and TRBJ2-1; 9 bases map to TRBD2. The CDR3 contains 16 residues. Germline CDR1 reads LGHDT; CDR2 reads YNNKEL (reference sequence). Losses at the gene ends were 4 bases for V and 2 bases for J; bases not matched to a gene: 6. The CDR3 region has the DNA TGTGCCAGCAGCCGTGAACCTAGCGGGGCCTACAATGAGCAGTTCTTC. It codes for CASSREPSGAYNEQFF.

The V and J genes are TRBV7-9 and TRBJ1-4; 9 nucleotides agree with TRBD1. Germline V gene sequence: CDR1 SEHNR, CDR2 FQNEAQ (reference sequence). V dropped 6 bases and J dropped 6; count of bases not matched to a gene: 5. The length of the CDR3 is 14 residues. The DNA for the CDR3 is TGTGCCAGCAGGAGGGACAGGGCGGATGAAAAACTGTTTTTT. Translation gives CASRRDRADEKLFF. The full variable domain, completed using reference TRBV7-9 and TRBJ1-4, is DTGVSQNPRHKITKRGQNVTFRCDPISEHNRLYWYRQTLGQGPEFLTYFQNEAQLEKSRLLSDRFSAERPKGSFSTLEIQRTEQGDSAMYLCASRRDRADEKLFFGSGTQLSVL.

The DNA of the CDR3 is TGTGCCAGTAGTACTCAAGACAGGGTTCCATTATACGAGCAGTACTTC. It translates to CASSTQDRVPLYEQYF. This chain uses TRBV19 with TRBJ2-7; 7 bases map to TRBD1. The CDR3 contains 16 residues. V trimming: 4 bases; J trimming: 4 bases; junction bases outside the gene matches: 13. The germline V gene has CDR1 LNHDA and CDR2 SQIVND (reference sequence).

The chain joins TRBV4-3 to TRBJ2-1; TRBD2 is a possible D gene (5 bases). The CDR3 runs to 13 residues. V lost 1 base and J 8 bases, leaving 9 bases between the germline ends. Germline V gene data show CDR1 as LGHNA and CDR2 as YSLEER. The CDR3: CASSQATRYEQFF. In DNA, the CDR3 is TGCGCCAGCAGCCAAGCTACTAGATATGAGCAGTTCTTC.